The present T cell receptor (beta chain) was sequenced within a study of blood T cell repertoires in COVID-19. Study summary: Italy, Spain and the United States were the sources of the convalescent and acute COVID-19 samples.

Seattle enrolled patients during active infection and tracked them longitudinally. TCRdb keeps only in-frame clones here, not all; method: immunoSEQ multiplex PCR. The profile shows 400,000 or so clones, around 90% of them singletons. In its sample, this clone was seen a few times. The V and J ends lost 5 bases and 7 bases, in that order; junction bases with no gene match: 4. Per the germline V gene, CDR1 is WNHNN and CDR2 is SYGVQD (reference sequence). This CDR3 comprises 13 residues. The sequence was obtained from a young man with COVID-19, enrolled during active disease. The rearrangement uses TRBV10-1 and TRBJ2-1; 8 nucleotides agree with TRBD1. The sequenced material came from peripheral blood. The CDR3 DNA reads as TGCGCCAGCAGTTTAGACAGGGGTAATGAGCAGTTCTTC. It translates to CASSLDRGNEQFF.